Listed below are T cell receptor beta chains from one sample, sequenced in a study of regulatory T cells in long-lasting Graves disease. TCRdb re-called the multiplex PCR reads with MiXCR, one entry per CDR3 protein. The sample contains about 330,000 distinct CDR3 sequences, around 16% of which appear only once. The same specimen was also included in a second study, on T cells in Graves' hyperthyroidism and ophthalmopathy.

Sequenced material: peripheral blood mononuclear cells (PBMCs), taken at new diagnosis, from a patient treated with antithyroid drugs. Every receptor here comes from a young woman with Graves disease. Each CDR3 is given with its conserved first and last residue. D genes are given only for firm matches. Only some rows state a clone size, as once, few, many or a class for expanded clones.

d_gene: TRBD1; abundance: .; j_gene: TRBJ1-6; v_gene: TRBV13; CDR3nt: TGTGCCAGCAGCTCTACCGGGACAGGGAATTCACCCCTCCACTTT; CDR3aa: CASSSTGTGNSPLHF
d_gene: TRBD1; abundance: .; j_gene: TRBJ1-3; v_gene: TRBV4-1; CDR3nt: TGCGCCAGCAGCCAAGACCCTCCGGGACAGGCGAGAAACACCATATATTTT; CDR3aa: CASSQDPPGQARNTIYF
d_gene: TRBD2; abundance: many; j_gene: TRBJ2-1; v_gene: TRBV2; CDR3nt: TGTGCCAGCGCGGGAGGGACCAATGAGCAGTTCTTC; CDR3aa: CASAGGTNEQFF
d_gene: TRBD1; abundance: many; j_gene: TRBJ1-5; v_gene: TRBV19; CDR3nt: TGTGCCAGTAGTAGTGGGGACAGACTATCGTATAGCAATCAGCCCCAGCATTTT; CDR3aa: CASSSGDRLSYSNQPQHF
d_gene: TRBD2; abundance: many; j_gene: TRBJ2-3; v_gene: TRBV5-1; CDR3nt: TGCGCCAGCAGCCCCAACCCTAGCGGGGCAAGCACAGATACGCAGTATTTT; CDR3aa: CASSPNPSGASTDTQYF
d_gene: .; abundance: many; j_gene: TRBJ2-2; v_gene: TRBV27; CDR3nt: TGTGCCAGCAGTTTAGGGATTAACACCGGGGAGCTGTTTTTT; CDR3aa: CASSLGINTGELFF
d_gene: .; abundance: few; j_gene: TRBJ1-5; v_gene: TRBV4-1; CDR3nt: TGCGCCAGCAGCCAGCACAGGGCCGGTAATCAGCCCCAGCATTTT; CDR3aa: CASSQHRAGNQPQHF
d_gene: .; abundance: .; j_gene: TRBJ2-6; v_gene: TRBV20-1; CDR3nt: TGCAGTGCTAGAGAGGGGAGCTCTGGGGCCAACGTCCTGACTTTC; CDR3aa: CSAREGSSGANVLTF
d_gene: .; abundance: many; j_gene: TRBJ1-1; v_gene: TRBV28; CDR3nt: TGTGCCAGCACCCCGGTCGGGAACACTGAAGCTTTCTTT; CDR3aa: CASTPVGNTEAFF
d_gene: .; abundance: many; j_gene: TRBJ1-1; v_gene: TRBV7-9; CDR3nt: TGTGCCAGCAGATTAGGGGCACTCAACACTGAAGCTTTCTTT; CDR3aa: CASRLGALNTEAFF
d_gene: TRBD1; abundance: many; j_gene: TRBJ1-5; v_gene: TRBV30; CDR3nt: TGTGCCTGGAGTGTGCCAGGGGGCGGCAATCAGCCCCAGCATTTT; CDR3aa: CAWSVPGGGNQPQHF
d_gene: .; abundance: many; j_gene: TRBJ1-4; v_gene: TRBV5-1; CDR3nt: TGCGCCAGCAGCTTGCAGGATACGGCAACTAATGAAAAACTGTTTTTT; CDR3aa: CASSLQDTATNEKLFF
d_gene: TRBD2; abundance: many; j_gene: TRBJ2-7; v_gene: TRBV7-3; CDR3nt: TGTGCCAGCAGCCAGGGACTAGGGTCCTACGAGCAGTACTTC; CDR3aa: CASSQGLGSYEQYF
d_gene: TRBD2; abundance: many; j_gene: TRBJ2-5; v_gene: TRBV27; CDR3nt: TGTGCCAGCAGTGGAGGGACTAGCGGGAGGCAAGGGGAGACCCAGTACTTC; CDR3aa: CASSGGTSGRQGETQYF
d_gene: .; abundance: .; j_gene: TRBJ1-1; v_gene: TRBV7-6; CDR3nt: TGTGCCAGCAGCTGGGGAAGAGACCTGAACACTGAAGCTTTCTTT; CDR3aa: CASSWGRDLNTEAFF
d_gene: .; abundance: few; j_gene: TRBJ1-6; v_gene: TRBV5-4; CDR3nt: TGTGCCAGCAGCTTGGTCGGGGAGCCTTCACCCCTCCACTTT; CDR3aa: CASSLVGEPSPLHF
d_gene: .; abundance: many; j_gene: TRBJ2-4; v_gene: TRBV5-1; CDR3nt: TGCGCCAGCAGCCCCCTCGGGGTGGACATTCAGTACTTC; CDR3aa: CASSPLGVDIQYF